A single sample is the source of the 27 T cell receptor beta chains below, sequenced in a study of beta chain features in type 1 diabetes. The authors reverse transcribed all of the isolated RNA, so sequencing captured expressed TCRB transcripts. Data came from immunoSEQ multiplex PCR; TCRdb stores just in-frame clones and leaves some out. The sample carries about 620,000 clones, roughly 15% recorded once. The sequenced material came from naive CD4+ T cells from blood. These receptors were collected from a man aged 18 to 35 in good health.

This chain joins TRBV7-9 and TRBJ2-1; TRBD2 matches 13 bases. The trim removed 2 bases at V and 7 bases at J, leaving 8 bases unmatched. Germline V lookup: CDR1 SEHNR, CDR2 FQNEAQ (reference sequence). The CDR3 is 17 residues long. The chain's CDR3 is CASSLRLLAGGLNEQFF. Here the CDR3 DNA reads TGTGCCAGCAGCTTACGGCTACTAGCGGGAGGGCTTAATGAGCAGTTCTTC.

This clone has a count of ten or more. V is TRBV23-1 and J is TRBJ2-5; no definite D call. TRBV23-1 is an open reading frame whose function is uncertain. The length of the CDR3 is 12 residues. The V gene lost 3 bases and the J gene lost 5 bases, with 7 bases spanning the gap. CDR3: CASSQIGETQYF. The DNA of the CDR3 is TGCGCCAGCAGTCAGATAGGGGAGACCCAGTACTTC.

The rearrangement links TRBV4-2 to TRBJ2-6; 11 bases match TRBD1. CDR1 LGHNA and CDR2 YNFKEQ come from the germline V gene. CDR3 size: 18 residues. J gave up 0 bases and V 3 bases, and 4 bases lay outside the gene matches. The CDR3 DNA reads as TGTGCCAGCAGCCAGATTGGGACAGGGGGCTCTGGGGCCAACGTCCTGACTTTC. Protein product: CASSQIGTGGSGANVLTF.

V usage is TRBV4-1 and J usage is TRBJ1-2, with D possibly matching TRBD1 (5 bases). Per the germline V gene, CDR1 is MGHRA and CDR2 is YSYEKL. The CDR3 totals 15 residues. Trimming took off 2 bases at V and 4 bases at J, with 14 bases between the two ends. CDR3 protein: CASSQPGPGTYGYTF. In DNA, the CDR3 is TGCGCCAGCAGCCAACCAGGCCCGGGGACCTATGGCTACACCTTC.

The chain carries TRBV4-2 and TRBJ1-5; D unclear. Germline V lookup: CDR1 LGHNA, CDR2 YNFKEQ. Trimming removed 0 bases at V and 3 bases at J, with 6 bases between. The CDR3 length is 14 residues. The CDR3 bases are TGTGCCAGCAGCCAAGACAGCATCAATCAGCCCCAGCATTTT. Its protein product is CASSQDSINQPQHF.

This clone was counted a few times. The chain joins TRBV23-1 to TRBJ2-5; D is possibly TRBD1 (5 bases). TRBV23-1 is treated as an ORF (open reading frame) with a function not yet certain. The V gene lost 6 bases and the J gene lost 1 base, with 18 bases spanning the gap. The CDR3 has 16 amino acids. The CDR3 loop reads CASSKETVRPQETQYF. The CDR3 nucleotides are TGCGCCAGCAGCAAGGAGACAGTCAGACCCCAAGAGACCCAGTACTTC.

This clone appeared a few times. The gene calls are TRBV7-9 and TRBJ1-1; 9 positions agree with TRBD1. Germline trimming cut 10 bases from V and 3 bases from J; bases unmatched to any gene: 9. The CDR3 is made up of 14 amino acids. Per germline, CDR1 SEHNR and CDR2 FQNEAQ (reference sequence). The CDR3 DNA is TGTGCCACCAAGGGACAGGGCATTTACACTGAAGCTTTCTTT. Its protein is CATKGQGIYTEAFF.

This clone occurred a few times. CDR3 nucleotides: TGTGCCAGCAGCAAAGGGACAGCCAAGTACTTC. This sequence encodes CASSKGTAKYF. The V and J genes are TRBV21-1 and TRBJ2-7; the table names TRBD1, a call not compared with the DNA. TRBV21-1 is marked as a pseudogene. The length of the CDR3 is 11 residues.

This clone was counted a few times. The chain carries TRBV15 and TRBJ1-1; D call uncertain. The CDR3 length is 15 residues. Looked up from germline, CDR1 is LNHNV and CDR2 is YYDKDF (reference sequence). The V end lost 0 bases, the J end lost 4 bases, and 12 bases lay between the germline ends. CDR3 loop: CATSRDRAAATEAFF. The CDR3 DNA sequence: TGTGCCACCAGCAGAGATCGGGCAGCGGCCACTGAAGCTTTCTTT. Drawing the rest from reference TRBV15 and TRBJ1-1, the complete variable domain is DAMVIQNPRYQVTQFGKPVTLSCSQTLNHNVMYWYQQKSSQAPKLLFHYYDKDFNNEADTPDNFQSRRPNTSFCFLDIRSPGLGDTAMYLCATSRDRAAATEAFFGQGTRLTVV.

A few counts support this clone. The chain couples TRBV7-6 to TRBJ1-2; D is uncertain. Per the germline V gene, CDR1 is SGHVS and CDR2 is FNYEAQ. V was cut by 2 bases and J by 4 bases, with 23 bases left in between. This CDR3 region has 18 residues. CDR3 region: CASSLSLGASVTIYGYTF. As DNA, the CDR3 is TGTGCCAGCAGCTTAAGTTTGGGTGCGTCAGTGACAATCTATGGCTACACCTTC.

This clone was counted a few times. The chain links TRBV7-3 to TRBJ2-7; 8 bases match TRBD2. Unmatched junction bases numbered 7, after V lost 2 bases and J lost 4 bases. The germline V gene has CDR1 SGHTA and CDR2 FQGTGA. This CDR3 has 15 amino acids. The chain's CDR3 is CASSLEGAGVYEQYF. In DNA, the CDR3 is TGTGCCAGCAGCTTAGAGGGAGCGGGAGTTTACGAGCAGTACTTC. Looking up the rest from reference TRBV7-3 and TRBJ2-7 gives the full variable domain: GAGVSQTPSNKVTEKGKYVELRCDPISGHTALYWYRQSLGQGPEFLIYFQGTGAADDSGLPNDRFFAVRPEGSVSTLKIQRTERGDSAVYLCASSLEGAGVYEQYFGPGTRLTVT.

The rearrangement uses TRBV5-1 and TRBJ2-2; no definite D call. V was pared by 1 base and J by 5 bases, with 9 bases between. This CDR3 is 14 amino acids long. Germline V gene lookup returns CDR1 SGHRS and CDR2 YFSETQ. The chain's CDR3 is CASSLNSWTGELFF. Written as DNA, the CDR3 is TGCGCCAGCAGCTTGAACAGTTGGACCGGGGAGCTGTTTTTT.

The V gene is TRBV11-2, the J gene TRBJ2-3; 8 nucleotides line up with TRBD2. Per germline, CDR1 SGHAT and CDR2 FQNNGV. The CDR3 totals 15 residues. The junction had 6 bases not matched to a gene; V was cut back by 6 bases and J by 1 base. CDR3 in amino acids: CASRRAGGRTDTQYF. CDR3 DNA sequence: TGTGCCAGCAGAAGGGCGGGGGGACGCACAGATACGCAGTATTTT.

The chain recombines TRBV6-5 with TRBJ1-2; possibly TRBD1 for D (6 bases). The CDR3 spans 13 residues. V lost 4 bases to trimming and J lost 2 bases, with 8 bases between them. In germline, CDR1 is MNHEY, CDR2 SVGAGI. The CDR3 nucleotides read TGTGCCAGCAGTTCACAGGGAAACTATGGCTACACCTTC. Protein: CASSSQGNYGYTF.

This chain connects TRBV18 to TRBJ1-5; D unresolved. The germline CDR1 and CDR2 sequences are KGHSH and LQKENI. V lost 5 bases and J lost 0, with 5 bases in between. The CDR3 sequence is 13 residues long. This CDR3 reads CASSSISNQPQHF. CDR3 DNA: TGTGCCAGCTCATCTATTAGCAATCAGCCCCAGCATTTT.

The chain recombines TRBV7-3 with TRBJ2-3; 7 bases match TRBD2. Germline V gives CDR1 SGHTA, CDR2 FQGTGA. The CDR3 loop spans 15 amino acids. With 5 bases clipped from V and 6 bases from J, the junction kept 11 bases outside the gene matches. The CDR3 spells CASSPTSAHGDTQYF. In DNA, the CDR3 is TGTGCCAGCAGCCCAACTAGCGCCCATGGGGATACGCAGTATTTT. The variable domain in full, with the rest retrieved from reference TRBV7-3 and TRBJ2-3, is GAGVSQTPSNKVTEKGKYVELRCDPISGHTALYWYRQSLGQGPEFLIYFQGTGAADDSGLPNDRFFAVRPEGSVSTLKIQRTERGDSAVYLCASSPTSAHGDTQYFGPGTRLTVL.

There are a few counts of this clone. The chain joins TRBV7-2 to TRBJ2-3, with TRBD2 matching 9 bases. V gave up 5 bases and J gave up 1 base; unmatched junction bases: 4. The CDR3 covers 15 residues. Per the germline V gene, CDR1 is SGHTA and CDR2 is FQGNSA. Here the CDR3 reads CASSISGSGTDTQYF. The DNA for the CDR3 is TGTGCCAGCAGCATTAGCGGGAGTGGCACAGATACGCAGTATTTT. Filled out from reference TRBV7-2 and TRBJ2-3, the complete variable domain reads GAGVSQSPSNKVTEKGKDVELRCDPISGHTALYWYRQSLGQGLEFLIYFQGNSAPDKSGLPSDRFSAERTGGSVSTLTIQRTQQEDSAVYLCASSISGSGTDTQYFGPGTRLTVL.

This clone was seen a few times. The chain links TRBV10-3 to TRBJ2-1; TRBD2 matches 9 bases. The CDR3 is 16 residues long. V lost 4 bases to trimming and J lost 0 bases; unmatched junction nucleotides: 4. The germline CDR1 and CDR2 sequences are ENHRY and SYGVKD. The CDR3 loop is CAISVKREVSYNEQFF. For the CDR3, the DNA is TGTGCCATCAGTGTCAAGCGGGAGGTCTCCTACAATGAGCAGTTCTTC.

This clone was recorded a few times. The genes are TRBV28 and TRBJ2-3; 8 bases agree with TRBD1. The V segment lost 4 bases and the J segment 2 bases; nucleotides outside the gene matches: 2. CDR3 length: 14 residues. Per germline, CDR1 MDHEN and CDR2 SYDVKM. CDR3 sequence (DNA): TGTGCCAGCAGTTCGACAGGGGCCACAGATACGCAGTATTTT. Its translation: CASSSTGATDTQYF.

In its sample, this clone was seen a few times. The rearrangement uses TRBV6-5 and TRBJ2-7; D is unclear. V was trimmed by 6 bases and J by 11 bases, leaving 14 bases between them. The CDR3 length is 11 residues. Germline V lookup: CDR1 MNHEY, CDR2 SVGAGI. The CDR3 sequence is CASSYKKSEYF. In nucleotides, the CDR3 is TGTGCCAGCAGCTACAAGAAGAGCGAGTACTTC.

The rearrangement uses TRBV6-1 and TRBJ1-1; 9 nucleotides agree with TRBD1. The CDR3 has 15 amino acids. V gave up 6 bases and J gave up 3 bases; unmatched junction bases: 8. Germline loops: CDR1 MNHNS, CDR2 SASEGT. The CDR3 nucleotides are TGTGCCAGCAGCCCGGGACAGGGAAGCTACACTGAAGCTTTCTTT. This gives the protein CASSPGQGSYTEAFF.

The rearrangement links TRBV2 to TRBJ1-2, with D maybe TRBD1 (5 bases). V lost 6 bases and J 1 base, leaving 9 bases between the germline ends. This CDR3 comprises 13 residues. Germline V gene data show CDR1 as SNHLY and CDR2 as FYNNEI. CDR3 sequence: CASRGDSNYGYTF. The CDR3 DNA reads as TGTGCCAGCAGGGGCGACAGTAACTATGGCTACACCTTC.

The chain couples TRBV29-1 to TRBJ1-2; D unclear. This CDR3 is built from 14 residues. In germline, CDR1 is SQVTM, CDR2 ANQGSEA. Trimming took 4 bases from V and 7 from J, leaving 19 bases between them. CDR3 in amino acids: CSVASRRIYAGYTF. CDR3 in DNA: TGCAGCGTTGCGTCCCGACGGATATATGCTGGCTACACCTTC.

V usage is TRBV4-1 and J usage is TRBJ2-1, with 8 bases lining up with TRBD1. V lost 1 base to trimming and J lost 6 bases; unmatched junction nucleotides: 11. The germline V gene encodes CDR1 MGHRA and CDR2 YSYEKL. This CDR3 is built from 17 residues. CDR3 coding DNA: TGCGCCAGCAGCCAAGGACGACAGGGGCCCCTTTTCAATGAGCAGTTCTTC. This gives the protein CASSQGRQGPLFNEQFF.

This clone has more than one count but fewer than ten. The chain is built from TRBV13 and TRBJ2-3; D is uncertain. V was clipped by 4 bases and J by 6 bases, with 26 bases between them. The CDR3 is 18 amino acids. Germline CDR1 PRHDT, CDR2 FYEKMQ (reference sequence). Written as DNA, the CDR3 is TGTGCCAGCAGCTCCAACACATTACCGTTTCCGTTAGGGGATACGCAGTATTTT. It yields the protein CASSSNTLPFPLGDTQYF.

The chain carries TRBV5-1 and TRBJ1-3; D remains unclear. Trimming cost V 0 bases and J 1 base, with 8 bases left between them. Per germline, CDR1 SGHRS and CDR2 YFSETQ. The length of the CDR3 is 15 residues. The CDR3 DNA follows: TGCGCCAGCAGCTTGGAAACGGGGTCTGGAAACACCATATATTTT. Its protein product is CASSLETGSGNTIYF. The entire variable domain, with the rest obtained from reference TRBV5-1 and TRBJ1-3, is as follows: KAGVTQTPRYLIKTRGQQVTLSCSPISGHRSVSWYQQTPGQGLQFLFEYFSETQRNKGNFPGRFSGRQFSNSRSEMNVSTLELGDSALYLCASSLETGSGNTIYFGEGSWLTVV.

This clone was found a few times. The V and J genes are TRBV18 and TRBJ2-1; perhaps D is TRBD1 or TRBD2 (5 bases each). Trimming removed 6 bases from V and 7 bases from J, with 22 bases in between. CDR1 is KGHSH, CDR2 LQKENI, per germline. CDR3 length: 16 residues. CDR3 residues: CASSPQSGWGFNEQFF. The CDR3 region has the DNA TGTGCCAGCTCCCCCCAGAGCGGTTGGGGCTTTAATGAGCAGTTCTTC.